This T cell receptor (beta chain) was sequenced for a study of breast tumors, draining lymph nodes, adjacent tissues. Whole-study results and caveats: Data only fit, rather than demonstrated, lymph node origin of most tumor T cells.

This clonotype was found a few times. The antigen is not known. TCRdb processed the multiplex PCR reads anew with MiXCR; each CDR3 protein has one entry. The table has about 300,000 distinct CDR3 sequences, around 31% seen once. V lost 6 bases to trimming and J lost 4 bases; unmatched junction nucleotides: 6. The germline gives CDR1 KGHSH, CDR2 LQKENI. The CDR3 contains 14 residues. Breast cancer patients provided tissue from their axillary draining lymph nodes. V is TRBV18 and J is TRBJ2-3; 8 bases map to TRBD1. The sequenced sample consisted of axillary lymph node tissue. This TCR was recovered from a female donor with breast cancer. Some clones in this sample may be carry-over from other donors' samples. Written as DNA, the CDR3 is TGTGCCAGCTCCTCTGACAGGGGATCAGATACGCAGTATTTT. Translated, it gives CASSSDRGSDTQYF.